This T cell receptor (beta chain) is drawn from a study of beta chain features in type 1 diabetes. Background on the study: The study examined roughly 110,000,000 sorted cells across all samples.

Study outcomes and limitations: Within each of all four CD4+ subsets, Type 1 diabetes patients had TCRB CDR3s that were moderately but significantly shorter. For TCRB rearrangement, an influence of HLA type remained unresolved here. VDJ junctions in type 1 diabetes patients carried more deletions and fewer insertions.

Details on this clone: Its antigen is as yet unknown.

The sequenced template was cDNA made from the entire isolated RNA. Method: immunoSEQ multiplex PCR; TCRdb's copy keeps in-frame clones and lacks some. The sample includes over 600,000 clones, around 12% of them seen just once. V shed 2 bases, J shed 3 bases, and the junction held 4 bases outside the gene matches. Germline V gene data show CDR1 as SGHNT and CDR2 as YYREEE (reference sequence). The CDR3 loop spans 14 amino acids. Every sorted population was more than 95% pure. The specimen sequenced was naive CD4+ T cells from blood. The genes are TRBV5-4 and TRBJ2-7; 8 nucleotides align to TRBD1. This sequence was found in a man aged 25 to 45 with type 1 diabetes. CDR3 amino acids: CASSFPGGNYEQYF. CDR3 in DNA: TGTGCCAGCAGCTTCCCAGGGGGCAACTACGAGCAGTACTTC.